This T cell receptor (beta chain) was documented in a study of cytomegalovirus exposure and HLA in healthy donors (TCRdb year 2017). With respect to the entire study: According to a later analysis, one platform produced both the 100 to 150 validation repertoires and the 700 or so repertoires of the first cohort. The aim of the study was to test whether cataloging public T cell receptors could identify signatures of past pathogen exposure. A separate validation cohort of 90 to 150 different subjects was used in addition to the roughly 700-subject first cohort. To predict cytomegalovirus infection status, the study combined high-throughput TCR immunosequencing, statistical association of individual TCRs with disease status, and machine learning. General study outcomes and caveats: Most TCR sequences were observed very rarely across donors, whereas some public TCRs were present in many individuals. It was suggested by the authors that the approach could potentially be generalized to other disease states and immunological phenotypes. A total of roughly 160 TCR beta chains were listed by the study as associated with cytomegalovirus. The classifier was reported to diagnose cytomegalovirus status with high specificity and sensitivity in both the original and validation cohorts. The validation cohort had no HLA typing available for a later analysis, so co-occurrence within that cohort was assessed over all 120 or so repertoires. Three of the identified cytomegalovirus-associated TCR beta chains were confirmed in vitro to be specific for cytomegalovirus antigens. In a later analysis, TCRs clustered in the first cohort were found to also tend to co-occur in the 130 or so validation repertoires, with approximately 95% of cluster scores above 0.

Donors formed part of the validation cohort, which comprised 120 subjects and was distinct from the first cohort of 666 subjects. To prepare the library, the immunoSEQ multiplex PCR assay was applied. The paper's data handling went like this. A statistical classification framework was built for diagnosing cytomegalovirus status from the catalog of TCR beta chain sequences. TCRdb holds this immuneACCESS table with in-frame rearrangements only. Some clones are missing; in checked studies, unresolved V genes explain under half, and the rest has no known cause. D and trimming were read from the DNA, whereas the V and J calls and clone size are those reported in that table. The sample profile shows under 400,000 clones; roughly 90% of them were found once. The ten top clones hold 0.8% to 0.85% of the sample. The CDR3 holds 14 amino acids from the cysteine to the phenylalanine. Here the CDR3 DNA is all that survives: 42 bases in frame from base 1. Unmatched junction bases come to 12, with V trimmed by 8 bases and J by 8 bases. Per the germline V gene, SGHVS is the CDR1 and FQNEAQ is the CDR2.

This clone was found once. What antigen it recognizes has not been identified. Base-call qualities are not available, and no considerably larger clone is one nucleotide away. The TCR sequence derives from a woman aged 18 to 35 in good health and CMV-seronegative. This sequence uses TRBV7-8 and TRBJ1-2; 9 bases in the junction line up with TRBD1. Sequencing was done on a sample of PBMCs. The sequence in DNA is TGTGCCAGCCTTCCCCGGGACAGGGAAGGGGGCTACACCTTC. It translates to CASLPRDREGGYTF.